This TCR beta chain comes out of a study of lymphopenia after photon versus proton radiotherapy. General study findings and limits: Photon-treated patients lost naive T cells and TCR diversity; proton-treated stayed stable.

In the case of this clone: Its antigen is as yet unknown.

Sequencing used immunoSEQ multiplex PCR; TCRdb keeps in-frame clones, though not all of them. The profile shows 40,000 to 55,000 clones, about 92% of them singletons. The clonotype was recovered from a woman aged 40 to 50 with cholangiocarcinoma. Here the sequenced sample was peripheral blood, taken from a patient treated with photon-based radiotherapy.

The CDR3 DNA reads TGCGCCAGCAGACCGACTAGTCACGGGGATGAGCAGTTCTTC. Translation: CASRPTSHGDEQFF. The rearrangement links TRBV10-2 to TRBJ2-1, with D possibly being TRBD2 (6 bases). Germline values: CDR1 WSHSY, CDR2 SAAADI. V lost 6 bases, J lost 8 bases, and 17 bases lay in between. The CDR3 spans 14 residues.